This T cell receptor (beta chain) was identified during a study of cytomegalovirus exposure and HLA in healthy donors. The PCR had 60 Vbeta and 13 Jbeta primers. This table comes from immunoSEQ multiplex PCR, and its TCRdb copy is limited to in-frame clones, with some not included. The sample lists roughly 200,000 clones; 87% were seen once. Trimming took off 3 bases at V and 0 bases at J, with 9 bases between the two ends. This CDR3 has 14 amino acids. The germline gives CDR1 MNHEY, CDR2 SMNVEV (reference sequence). In regard to this clone: Its antigen is not identified.

Study observations and caveats: Being productive about 87% or about 30% of the time was typical of most TCR beta V segments in an earlier analysis. TRBV6-2, TRBV6-3 and some other V segments were excluded as indistinguishable. Clonal expansion was found to be greater in HLA-associated TCR beta chains than in equally common others in a later analysis. A later analysis reportedly found that, within productive TCRs, an Asian-associated ancestry cluster had fewer N-insertions than the mean observed across the roughly 700 donors.

This chain joins TRBV27 and TRBJ2-7; D unresolved. The sequence was obtained from a boy aged 2 to 10 in good health and CMV-seronegative. The sequenced sample consisted of PBMCs. The DNA for the CDR3 is TGTGCCAGCAGTTTTGCCCCTAGCTCCTACGAGCAGTACTTC. Amino acids: CASSFAPSSYEQYF.